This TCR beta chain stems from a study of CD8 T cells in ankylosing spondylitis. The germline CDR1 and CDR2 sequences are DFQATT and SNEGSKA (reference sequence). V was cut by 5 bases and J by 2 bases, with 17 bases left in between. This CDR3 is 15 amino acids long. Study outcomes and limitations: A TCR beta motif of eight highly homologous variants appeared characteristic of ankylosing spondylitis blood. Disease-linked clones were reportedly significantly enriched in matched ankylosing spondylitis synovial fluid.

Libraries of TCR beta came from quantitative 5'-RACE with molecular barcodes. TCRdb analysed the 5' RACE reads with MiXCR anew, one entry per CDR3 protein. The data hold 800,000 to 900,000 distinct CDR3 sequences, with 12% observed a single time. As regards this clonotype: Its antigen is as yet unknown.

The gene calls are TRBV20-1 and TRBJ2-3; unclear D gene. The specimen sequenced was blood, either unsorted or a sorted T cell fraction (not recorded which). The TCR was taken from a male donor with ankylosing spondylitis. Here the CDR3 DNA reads TGCAGTGCTCCCATCGGAACACCACACACAGATACGCAGTATTTT. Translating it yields CSAPIGTPHTDTQYF.